This T cell receptor beta chain originates from a study of monozygotic twins with inflammatory bowel disease. This CDR3 contains 15 residues. Germline CDR1 is SGHRS and CDR2 is YFSETQ. Sampling involved one blood draw (roughly 2.5 ml) for every donor. TCRalpha and TCRbeta cDNA was put through two nested PCRs of roughly 16 and 10 cycles. One entry per CDR3 protein, without DNA, is what TCRdb gives after re-calling the 5' RACE reads. The data show some 130,000 distinct CDR3 sequences, and the top ten clones hold 1.2%. The V call is TRBV5-1, the J call TRBJ2-5; TCRdb's D call of TRBD1 is untestable without DNA. The source is a human donor with ulcerative colitis or Crohn's disease, or a healthy co-twin of an affected twin (not recorded which). Input material: blood. This chain's CDR3 is CASSQLPGPQETQYF.